This is a list of T cell receptor beta chains from one sample in a study of blood T cells in healthy people across ages. TCRdb ran MiXCR on the 5' RACE reads and lists one entry per CDR3 protein. This sample has some 800,000 distinct CDR3 sequences, with roughly 25% found just once. Another study also made use of these data, one on T cells of mothers and their children.

The sample comprised blood. These receptors were taken from a boy aged 10-17 years in good health. Each CDR3 is given with its conserved first and last residue. Each record gives: D gene, V gene, clone size, J gene, CDR3 protein, CDR3 DNA. The D gene is left open where the match is weak. Not all rows give a size; the values are once, few, many and, for expanded clones, a class.

d_gene: .; v_gene: TRBV9; abundance: .; j_gene: TRBJ2-1; CDR3aa: CASGVSGVGGYNEQFF; CDR3nt: TGTGCCAGCGGCGTATCGGGGGTCGGAGGCTACAATGAGCAGTTCTTC
d_gene: .; v_gene: TRBV6-5; abundance: .; j_gene: TRBJ2-4; CDR3aa: CASAAKNIQYF; CDR3nt: TGTGCCAGCGCAGCCAAAAACATTCAGTACTTC
d_gene: .; v_gene: TRBV28; abundance: many; j_gene: TRBJ2-4; CDR3aa: CASSFPKNIQYF; CDR3nt: TGTGCCAGCAGTTTCCCCAAAAACATTCAGTACTTC
d_gene: .; v_gene: TRBV9; abundance: many; j_gene: TRBJ2-3; CDR3aa: CASSADTDTQYF; CDR3nt: TGTGCCAGCAGCGCAGACACAGATACGCAGTATTTT
d_gene: .; v_gene: TRBV28; abundance: many; j_gene: TRBJ2-2; CDR3aa: CASSFVSTGELFF; CDR3nt: TGTGCCAGCAGTTTTGTATCCACCGGGGAGCTGTTTTTT
d_gene: .; v_gene: TRBV28; abundance: .; j_gene: TRBJ2-3; CDR3aa: CASSPRGGITDTQYF; CDR3nt: TGTGCCAGCAGTCCACGTGGAGGGATCACAGATACGCAGTATTTT
d_gene: .; v_gene: TRBV7-9; abundance: .; j_gene: TRBJ2-7; CDR3aa: CASSFGGMGYEQYF; CDR3nt: TGTGCCAGCAGCTTCGGGGGTATGGGCTACGAGCAGTACTTC
d_gene: TRBD2; v_gene: TRBV6-6; abundance: few; j_gene: TRBJ2-4; CDR3aa: CASSGAGGGNIQYF; CDR3nt: TGTGCCAGCAGCGGAGCCGGGGGGGGGAACATTCAGTACTTC
d_gene: TRBD2; v_gene: TRBV7-7; abundance: .; j_gene: TRBJ2-5; CDR3aa: CAVSGLAGGETQYF; CDR3nt: TGTGCTGTCTCGGGACTAGCGGGGGGAGAGACCCAGTACTTC
d_gene: TRBD1; v_gene: TRBV20-1; abundance: once; j_gene: TRBJ2-7; CDR3aa: CSARKEGWTGNYEQYF; CDR3nt: TGCAGTGCTAGAAAAGAAGGTTGGACAGGGAACTACGAGCAGTACTTC
d_gene: TRBD2; v_gene: TRBV20-1; abundance: few; j_gene: TRBJ2-5; CDR3aa: CSARDIRRGETQYF; CDR3nt: TGCAGTGCCAGAGACATTCGGCGGGGGGAGACCCAGTACTTC
d_gene: .; v_gene: TRBV20-1; abundance: few; j_gene: TRBJ1-2; CDR3aa: CSPYQGDGYTF; CDR3nt: TGCAGTCCGTACCAGGGAGATGGCTACACCTTC
d_gene: .; v_gene: TRBV6-5; abundance: few; j_gene: TRBJ1-5; CDR3aa: CASSLVSNQPQHF; CDR3nt: TGTGCCAGTTCGCTGGTTAGCAATCAGCCCCAGCATTTT
d_gene: .; v_gene: TRBV29-1; abundance: .; j_gene: TRBJ1-2; CDR3aa: CSGELPTGIHTF; CDR3nt: TGCAGCGGTGAACTTCCAACAGGGATTCACACCTTC
d_gene: .; v_gene: TRBV4-2; abundance: .; j_gene: TRBJ2-6; CDR3aa: CASSQSYRAGANVLTF; CDR3nt: TGTGCCAGCAGCCAAAGCTACAGGGCTGGGGCCAACGTCCTGACTTTC
d_gene: TRBD1; v_gene: TRBV28; abundance: .; j_gene: TRBJ2-1; CDR3aa: CASSPTGTEYNEQFF; CDR3nt: TGTGCCAGCAGTCCCACAGGGACAGAATACAATGAGCAGTTCTTC
d_gene: TRBD2; v_gene: TRBV20-1; abundance: .; j_gene: TRBJ2-1; CDR3aa: CSARDMGLAGFYNEQFF; CDR3nt: TGCAGTGCTAGAGATATGGGACTAGCGGGTTTCTACAATGAGCAGTTCTTC
d_gene: .; v_gene: TRBV20-1; abundance: .; j_gene: TRBJ2-4; CDR3aa: CSARAQGRAKNIQYF; CDR3nt: TGCAGTGCTAGAGCTCAGGGACGGGCCAAAAACATTCAGTACTTC
d_gene: .; v_gene: TRBV20-1; abundance: .; j_gene: TRBJ2-7; CDR3aa: CSALRAGPHEQYF; CDR3nt: TGCAGTGCTCTCCGGGCAGGGCCCCACGAGCAGTACTTC
d_gene: .; v_gene: TRBV12-3/TRBV12-4; abundance: .; j_gene: TRBJ1-3; CDR3aa: CASSQGQSSGNTKYF; CDR3nt: TGTGCCAGCAGCCAAGGGCAGAGCTCTGGAAACACCAAATATTTT
d_gene: TRBD2; v_gene: TRBV29-1; abundance: .; j_gene: TRBJ2-5; CDR3aa: CSVNRGLARYQETQYF; CDR3nt: TGCAGCGTTAACCGGGGACTAGCGCGGTACCAAGAGACCCAGTACTTC
d_gene: .; v_gene: TRBV3-1; abundance: few; j_gene: TRBJ1-4; CDR3aa: CASSGRVPDEKLFF; CDR3nt: TGTGCCAGCAGCGGCCGGGTCCCTGATGAAAAACTGTTTTTT
d_gene: .; v_gene: TRBV5-1; abundance: few; j_gene: TRBJ2-5; CDR3aa: CASSFFTAEETQYF; CDR3nt: TGCGCCAGCAGCTTCTTTACAGCCGAAGAGACCCAGTACTTC
d_gene: TRBD1; v_gene: TRBV7-8; abundance: many; j_gene: TRBJ1-4; CDR3aa: CASSLRGGREDEKLFF; CDR3nt: TGTGCCAGCAGCTTAAGAGGGGGCAGGGAGGATGAAAAACTGTTTTTT
d_gene: TRBD1; v_gene: TRBV27; abundance: .; j_gene: TRBJ2-5; CDR3aa: CVSSPYRQGPQETQYF; CDR3nt: TGTGTCAGCAGTCCTTACCGACAGGGACCCCAAGAGACCCAGTACTTC
d_gene: TRBD2; v_gene: TRBV24-1; abundance: few; j_gene: TRBJ2-1; CDR3aa: CATSDELAGVHEQFF; CDR3nt: TGTGCCACCAGTGACGAACTAGCGGGAGTTCATGAGCAGTTCTTC
d_gene: .; v_gene: TRBV28; abundance: .; j_gene: TRBJ2-3; CDR3aa: CASSLLQATDTQYF; CDR3nt: TGTGCCAGCAGTTTATTGCAGGCCACCGATACGCAGTATTTT
d_gene: .; v_gene: TRBV11-2; abundance: .; j_gene: TRBJ2-7; CDR3aa: CASSPIQGYGIEQYF; CDR3nt: TGTGCCAGCAGTCCTATCCAGGGATACGGGATCGAGCAGTACTTC
d_gene: TRBD1; v_gene: TRBV7-3; abundance: .; j_gene: TRBJ2-6; CDR3aa: CASAHRGSGANVLTF; CDR3nt: TGTGCCAGCGCACACAGGGGGTCTGGGGCCAACGTCCTGACTTTC
d_gene: TRBD1; v_gene: TRBV28; abundance: few; j_gene: TRBJ2-7; CDR3aa: CASSFQGQGYEQYF; CDR3nt: TGTGCCAGCAGTTTCCAGGGACAGGGGTACGAGCAGTACTTC
d_gene: .; v_gene: TRBV7-9; abundance: .; j_gene: TRBJ1-1; CDR3aa: CASSLTPTTLIGNTEAFF; CDR3nt: TGTGCCAGCAGCTTAACGCCCACAACCTTAATAGGTAACACTGAAGCTTTCTTT
d_gene: TRBD1; v_gene: TRBV30; abundance: .; j_gene: TRBJ2-3; CDR3aa: CAGTGGTDTQYF; CDR3nt: TGTGCCGGTACAGGGGGCACAGATACGCAGTATTTT
d_gene: .; v_gene: TRBV6-5; abundance: few; j_gene: TRBJ2-3; CDR3aa: CASRRTATDTQYF; CDR3nt: TGTGCCAGCAGGAGGACTGCCACAGATACGCAGTATTTT
d_gene: .; v_gene: TRBV29-1; abundance: few; j_gene: TRBJ2-7; CDR3aa: CSVERDSPYEQYF; CDR3nt: TGCAGCGTTGAGCGGGACAGTCCCTACGAGCAGTACTTC
d_gene: .; v_gene: TRBV28; abundance: few; j_gene: TRBJ2-1; CDR3aa: CASSPSGRRSYNEQFF; CDR3nt: TGTGCCAGCAGTCCGTCCGGGAGAAGGTCCTACAATGAGCAGTTCTTC
d_gene: .; v_gene: TRBV7-4; abundance: .; j_gene: TRBJ1-4; CDR3aa: CASSPFNRATTSEKLFF; CDR3nt: TGTGCCAGCAGTCCGTTTAACAGGGCCACCACTTCGGAAAAACTGTTTTTT
d_gene: TRBD1; v_gene: TRBV2; abundance: few; j_gene: TRBJ2-7; CDR3aa: CASSRQGVYEQYF; CDR3nt: TGTGCCAGCAGTCGACAGGGGGTTTACGAGCAGTACTTC
d_gene: .; v_gene: TRBV10-3; abundance: many; j_gene: TRBJ2-5; CDR3aa: CAISEGEETQYF; CDR3nt: TGTGCCATCAGTGAAGGGGAAGAGACCCAGTACTTC
d_gene: .; v_gene: TRBV4-1; abundance: few; j_gene: TRBJ2-5; CDR3aa: CASSQGPSAQETQYF; CDR3nt: TGCGCCAGCAGCCAAGGCCCTAGCGCCCAGGAGACCCAGTACTTC
d_gene: TRBD1; v_gene: TRBV28; abundance: few; j_gene: TRBJ1-2; CDR3aa: CASSLQGQKYTF; CDR3nt: TGTGCCAGCAGTTTACAGGGACAGAAGTACACCTTC
d_gene: TRBD2; v_gene: TRBV28; abundance: .; j_gene: TRBJ2-5; CDR3aa: CASSYFVGGGQETQYF; CDR3nt: TGTGCCAGCAGTTATTTTGTAGGCGGGGGCCAAGAGACCCAGTACTTC
d_gene: .; v_gene: TRBV20-1; abundance: .; j_gene: TRBJ1-2; CDR3aa: CSVTTENYGYTF; CDR3nt: TGCAGTGTCACGACGGAGAACTATGGCTACACCTTC